Listed below are T cell receptor beta chains from one sample, sequenced in a study of blood T cells in healthy people across ages. One entry per CDR3 protein, called by TCRdb with MiXCR from the 5' RACE reads. The sample records 540,000 or so distinct CDR3 sequences, less than 25% being singletons. The sample also formed part of further work on T cells of mothers and their children.

What was sequenced was blood. The receptors derive from a boy younger than 18 in good health. Both conserved end residues are part of each CDR3. The D gene is left open where the match is weak. Only some rows state a clone size, as once, few, many or a class for expanded clones.

abundance: .
v_gene: TRBV5-7
j_gene: TRBJ2-3
d_gene: .
CDR3nt: TGTGCCAGCAGCTGGGTCACAGATACGCAGTATTTT
CDR3aa: CASSWVTDTQYF

abundance: few
v_gene: TRBV4-2
j_gene: TRBJ2-2
d_gene: TRBD2
CDR3nt: TGTGCCAGCAGCCCCGGTGTAGCGGGACTTAACACCGGGGAGCTGTTTTTT
CDR3aa: CASSPGVAGLNTGELFF

abundance: .
v_gene: TRBV12-3/TRBV12-4
j_gene: TRBJ1-2
d_gene: .
CDR3nt: TGTGCCAGCAGGGCGTCCTACGGCGGCTACACCTTC
CDR3aa: CASRASYGGYTF

abundance: few
v_gene: TRBV5-6
j_gene: TRBJ1-2
d_gene: .
CDR3nt: TGTGCCAGCTCCCCCGGAACCGGGCATGGTTACACCTTC
CDR3aa: CASSPGTGHGYTF

abundance: .
v_gene: TRBV7-8
j_gene: TRBJ2-1
d_gene: .
CDR3nt: TGTGCCAGCAGCCTGGATCATGAGCAGTTCTTC
CDR3aa: CASSLDHEQFF

abundance: few
v_gene: TRBV7-2
j_gene: TRBJ2-7
d_gene: .
CDR3nt: TGTGCCAGCAGCTCGGGGGTAAACTCCTACGAGCAGTACTTC
CDR3aa: CASSSGVNSYEQYF

abundance: few
v_gene: TRBV11-2
j_gene: TRBJ2-7
d_gene: TRBD1
CDR3nt: TGTGCCAGCAGCTCGTACCGGGACAGGGACGGGTACGAGCAGTACTTC
CDR3aa: CASSSYRDRDGYEQYF

abundance: .
v_gene: TRBV7-8
j_gene: TRBJ2-5
d_gene: .
CDR3nt: TGTGCCAGCACCGATAGGGGAGTGGGGTCCCAAGAGACCCAGTACTTC
CDR3aa: CASTDRGVGSQETQYF

abundance: few
v_gene: TRBV6-2/TRBV6-3
j_gene: TRBJ2-1
d_gene: TRBD2
CDR3nt: TGTGCCAGCAGTCGACTAGCGGAGAGCTCCTACAATGAGCAGTTCTTC
CDR3aa: CASSRLAESSYNEQFF

abundance: few
v_gene: TRBV25-1
j_gene: TRBJ2-5
d_gene: .
CDR3nt: TGTGCCAGCAGTGTAAGGGACCCAGAGACCCAGTACTTC
CDR3aa: CASSVRDPETQYF

abundance: many
v_gene: TRBV7-6
j_gene: TRBJ2-3
d_gene: .
CDR3nt: TGTGCCAGCAGCTTAGTACAGTCTAGCACAGATACGCAGTATTTT
CDR3aa: CASSLVQSSTDTQYF

abundance: .
v_gene: TRBV20-1
j_gene: TRBJ1-1
d_gene: .
CDR3nt: TGCAGTGCTTTAGAAGGTATGATGAACACTGAAGCTTTCTTT
CDR3aa: CSALEGMMNTEAFF

abundance: few
v_gene: TRBV2
j_gene: TRBJ1-4
d_gene: .
CDR3nt: TGTGCCAGCGGCCGGGAGATGAATGAAAAACTGTTTTTT
CDR3aa: CASGREMNEKLFF

abundance: few
v_gene: TRBV7-6
j_gene: TRBJ2-3
d_gene: .
CDR3nt: TGTGCCAGCAGCTTCGGACAGCCGGTTGGCACAGATACGCAGTATTTT
CDR3aa: CASSFGQPVGTDTQYF

abundance: .
v_gene: TRBV3-1
j_gene: TRBJ1-2
d_gene: TRBD1
CDR3nt: TGTGCCAGCAGCCAAAGGGACAGGGTATTCTTTGGCTACACCTTC
CDR3aa: CASSQRDRVFFGYTF

abundance: .
v_gene: TRBV4-3
j_gene: TRBJ2-7
d_gene: .
CDR3nt: TGCGCCAGCAGCCATGCGGGTCGTAACGAGCAGTACTTC
CDR3aa: CASSHAGRNEQYF

abundance: few
v_gene: TRBV5-5
j_gene: TRBJ1-1
d_gene: .
CDR3nt: TGTGCCAGCAGCCCCCTAGGACCGGAGGGGAGGGACACTGAAGCTTTCTTT
CDR3aa: CASSPLGPEGRDTEAFF